This T cell receptor (beta chain) was recorded in a study of human T cells and chemical hapten exposure. The length of the CDR3 is 14 residues. CDR1 and CDR2 from the germline V gene are SGHRS and YFSETQ. Trimming pared 3 bases from V and 6 bases from J, leaving 14 bases between. Time point given: patch test 1, 2 weeks after DPC sensitization. Treatment: therapeutic diphenylcyclopropenone sensitization with weekly scalp DPC. Extraction yielded total RNA from whole blood (unfractionated). Each CDR3 protein is one row after TCRdb ran MiXCR on the RACE reads. This sample has about 52,000 distinct CDR3 sequences; approximately 10% occur once, and the top ten carry around 2%.

The sequence derives from a woman aged 40 to 50 with alopecia areata. Some clones in this sample may be carry-over from other donors' samples. Sequencing used whole blood, obtained in connection with sensitization to the hapten diphenylcyclopropenone (DPC). The gene calls are TRBV5-1 and TRBJ2-3; no firm D call. The CDR3 here is CASSSGVFRDTQYF. The CDR3 DNA reads TGCGCCAGCAGCTCCGGAGTGTTCAGGGATACGCAGTATTTT.